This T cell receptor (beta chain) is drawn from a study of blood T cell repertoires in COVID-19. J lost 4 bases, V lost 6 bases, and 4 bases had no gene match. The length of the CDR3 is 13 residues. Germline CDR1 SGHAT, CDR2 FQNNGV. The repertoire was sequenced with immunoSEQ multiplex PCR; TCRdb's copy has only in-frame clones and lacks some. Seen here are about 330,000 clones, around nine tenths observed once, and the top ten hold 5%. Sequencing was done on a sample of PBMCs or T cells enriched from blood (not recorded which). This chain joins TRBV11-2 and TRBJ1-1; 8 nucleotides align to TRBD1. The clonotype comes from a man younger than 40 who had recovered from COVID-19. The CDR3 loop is CASRMTGVTEAFF. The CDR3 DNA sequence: TGTGCCAGCAGGATGACAGGGGTCACTGAAGCTTTCTTT.